The subject of this entry is one T cell receptor (beta chain). This record belongs to a study of blood T cell repertoires in COVID-19. As for the study in general: There were acute and convalescent COVID-19 samples, and they came from the United States, Italy and Spain. Sample material is recorded as cDNA or gDNA derived from T cells, B-cell-depleted T cells, or PBMCs.

V gave up 3 bases and J gave up 3 bases, with 15 bases separating them. This CDR3 spans 16 amino acids. Germline V gives CDR1 KGHSH, CDR2 LQKENI. Original processing methods: Reference gene primers were amplified, and this amplification served to estimate nucleated cell counts. The protocol was immunoSEQ multiplex PCR, while the TCRdb copy is restricted to in-frame clones and leaves out a portion. D and trimming were read from the DNA, whereas the V and J calls and clone size are those reported in that table. Seen here are over 85,000 clones, approximately 80% observed once, and the top ten hold approximately 9.8%.

The gene calls are TRBV18 and TRBJ2-1; possible D gene TRBD2, 6 bases. Source material: peripheral blood. This TCR came from a man in his sixties with active or convalescent COVID-19. CDR3 residues: CASSPLGGTLYNEQFF. DNA of the CDR3: TGTGCCAGCTCACCCCTTGGCGGGACTCTCTACAATGAGCAGTTCTTC.